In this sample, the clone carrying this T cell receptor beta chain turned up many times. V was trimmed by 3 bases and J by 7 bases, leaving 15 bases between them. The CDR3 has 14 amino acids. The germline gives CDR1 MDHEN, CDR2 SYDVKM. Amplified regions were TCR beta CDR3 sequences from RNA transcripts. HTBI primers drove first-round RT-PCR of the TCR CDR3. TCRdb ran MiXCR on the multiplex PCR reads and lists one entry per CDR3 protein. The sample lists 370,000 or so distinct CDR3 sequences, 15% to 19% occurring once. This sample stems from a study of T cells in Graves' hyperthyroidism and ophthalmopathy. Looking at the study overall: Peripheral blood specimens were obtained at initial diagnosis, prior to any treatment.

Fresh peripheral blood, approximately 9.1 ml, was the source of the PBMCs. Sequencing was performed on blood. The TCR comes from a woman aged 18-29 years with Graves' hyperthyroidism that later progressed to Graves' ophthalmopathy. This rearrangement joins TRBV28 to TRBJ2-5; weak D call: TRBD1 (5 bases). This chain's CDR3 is CASSLTAPSVTQYF. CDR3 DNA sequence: TGTGCCAGCAGTTTGACAGCTCCTTCTGTGACCCAGTACTTC. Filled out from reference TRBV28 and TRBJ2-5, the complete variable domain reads DVKVTQSSRYLVKRTGEKVFLECVQDMDHENMFWYRQDPGLGLRLIYFSYDVKMKEKGDIPEGYSVSREKKERFSLILESASTNQTSMYLCASSLTAPSVTQYFGPGTRLLVL.